A selection of T cell receptor beta chains follows, all from one sample in a study of cytomegalovirus exposure and HLA in healthy donors. The data were produced by immunoSEQ multiplex PCR, yet TCRdb's version contains in-frame clones alone and is incomplete. The sample holds about 150,000 clones, approximately 80% seen once. Sequencing used PBMCs. These receptors were obtained from a man under 40 in good health and CMV-seropositive. CDR3s include the opening cysteine and the closing phenylalanine or tryptophan. A D gene is named only where the DNA matches it firmly. Some rows have no size entry. The others give once, few or many, or a class for an expanded clone.

abundance,d_gene,v_gene,j_gene,CDR3aa,CDR3nt
.,.,TRBV6-1,TRBJ1-1,CASTHRVNAFF,TGTGCCAGCACCCACCGGGTCAACGCTTTCTTT
.,TRBD1,TRBV25-1,TRBJ2-7,CASSEVNRGKQYF,TGTGCCAGCAGTGAAGTGAACAGGGGGAAGCAGTACTTC
.,.,TRBV18,TRBJ2-7,CASSPPTTAWEQYF,TGTGCCAGCTCACCACCGACTACCGCGTGGGAGCAGTACTTC
.,TRBD2,TRBV6-5,TRBJ2-1,CASSSGSAGGYNEQFF,TGTGCCAGCAGTTCCGGATCAGCGGGGGGCTACAATGAGCAGTTCTTC
few,.,TRBV2,TRBJ1-1,CASLKGEMNTEAFF,TGTGCCAGCCTCAAGGGGGAAATGAACACTGAAGCTTTCTTT
few,.,TRBV7-8,TRBJ2-1,CASSLGTGLGEQFF,TGTGCCAGCAGCTTGGGAACAGGGCTCGGCGAGCAGTTCTTC
.,TRBD1,TRBV7-9,TRBJ1-1,CASSPTGMNTEAFF,TGTGCCAGCAGCCCGACAGGGATGAACACTGAAGCTTTCTTT
.,TRBD2,TRBV4-2,TRBJ2-7,CASSQGRAGGQSYEQYF,TGTGCCAGCAGCCAAGGAAGAGCGGGAGGCCAATCCTACGAGCAGTACTTC
few,TRBD1,TRBV6-5,TRBJ1-1,CASSYLGTGAGRAFF,TGTGCCAGCAGTTACCTAGGGACAGGGGCGGGACGGGCTTTCTTT
.,TRBD2,TRBV4-2,TRBJ2-3,CASSQAGLAGDIDTQYF,TGTGCCAGCAGCCAAGCTGGACTAGCGGGAGATATAGATACGCAGTATTTT
.,TRBD2,TRBV9,TRBJ2-2,CASSPMTSGRNTGELFF,TGTGCCAGCAGCCCAATGACTAGCGGGAGAAACACCGGGGAGCTGTTTTTT
.,.,TRBV4-1,TRBJ1-2,CASSQEPGDRDYGYTF,TGCGCCAGCAGCCAAGAACCAGGGGACCGAGACTATGGCTACACCTTC
.,TRBD1,TRBV7-3,TRBJ2-7,CASSPTGLSYEQYF,TGTGCCAGCAGCCCGACAGGGCTCTCCTACGAGCAGTACTTC
once,TRBD2,TRBV15,TRBJ2-3,CATSSGTSGRTDTQYF,TGTGCCACCAGCAGCGGTACTAGCGGGAGAACAGATACGCAGTATTTT
.,.,TRBV18,TRBJ2-5,CASSPPTGQETQYF,TGTGCCAGCTCACCCCCCACAGGCCAAGAGACCCAGTACTTC
.,TRBD2,TRBV28,TRBJ2-3,CASSPGLVDTQYF,TGTGCCAGCAGCCCGGGACTAGTTGATACGCAGTATTTT
.,.,TRBV5-4,TRBJ2-2,CASSTTEGQLPAGELFF,TGTGCCAGCAGTACAACGGAAGGACAGTTGCCCGCCGGGGAGCTGTTTTTT
.,TRBD2,TRBV4-1,TRBJ2-2,CASSPGLAGPTGELFF,TGCGCCAGCAGCCCGGGACTAGCGGGTCCCACCGGGGAGCTGTTTTTT
.,TRBD2,TRBV10-2,TRBJ2-2,CASRQDRGLNLAGGNTGELFF,TGCGCCAGCAGACAGGACAGGGGACTGAACCTAGCGGGAGGGAACACCGGGGAGCTGTTTTTT
.,.,TRBV9,TRBJ1-5,CASSVGEGPQHF,TGTGCCAGCAGCGTTGGAGAGGGGCCCCAGCATTTT
.,TRBD1,TRBV6-5,TRBJ2-5,CASSSRTGTYQETQYF,TGTGCCAGCAGTTCCCGGACAGGGACTTACCAAGAGACCCAGTACTTC
.,TRBD2,TRBV5-4,TRBJ2-3,CASSLTSDGTDTQYF,TGTGCCAGCAGCTTGACTAGCGATGGCACAGATACGCAGTATTTT
.,TRBD1,TRBV5-1,TRBJ1-2,CASSGQGESYGYTF,TGCGCCAGCAGCGGACAGGGGGAATCTTATGGCTACACCTTC
.,.,TRBV10-2,TRBJ2-7,CASSDYGTSYEQYF,TGCGCCAGCAGTGACTACGGGACTTCCTACGAGCAGTACTTC
.,.,TRBV7-2,TRBJ2-5,CASSSPGETQYF,TGTGCCAGCAGCTCCCCGGGGGAGACCCAGTACTTC
.,TRBD1,TRBV7-2,TRBJ1-1,CASSRLTGASAFF,TGTGCCAGCAGCCGCCTGACAGGGGCTAGTGCTTTCTTT
.,.,TRBV5-4,TRBJ2-5,CASSWDYQETQYF,TGTGCCAGCAGCTGGGACTACCAAGAGACCCAGTACTTC
.,TRBD1,TRBV7-3,TRBJ2-1,CASSLTQGPYNEQFF,TGTGCCAGCAGCTTAACACAGGGGCCTTACAATGAGCAGTTCTTC
.,TRBD2,TRBV2,TRBJ2-1,CASAPLAATYNEQFF,TGTGCCAGCGCCCCACTAGCGGCCACCTACAATGAGCAGTTCTTC
.,.,TRBV4-2,TRBJ2-7,CASSQDRDYEQYF,TGTGCCAGCAGCCAAGATCGGGACTACGAGCAGTACTTC
few,TRBD2,TRBV27,TRBJ2-2,CASSRGGTSGNTGELFF,TGTGCCAGCAGTAGAGGGGGGACTAGCGGCAACACCGGGGAGCTGTTTTTT
.,TRBD2,TRBV4-1,TRBJ2-1,CASTASSGGPGNEQFF,TGCGCCAGCACTGCCTCTAGCGGGGGCCCCGGGAATGAGCAGTTCTTC
.,TRBD1,TRBV5-4,TRBJ1-1,CASSGTGVRTEAFF,TGTGCCAGCAGCGGGACAGGGGTTCGGACTGAAGCTTTCTTT
.,.,TRBV4-1,TRBJ1-5,CASSQDQNQPQHF,TGCGCCAGCAGCCAAGACCAGAATCAGCCCCAGCATTTT
.,TRBD2,TRBV7-2,TRBJ2-2,CASSLSLRLAGGRTGELFF,TGTGCCAGCAGCTTGTCCCTTCGACTAGCGGGAGGTCGAACCGGGGAGCTGTTTTTT
.,.,TRBV18,TRBJ1-5,CASSPAAGNQPQHF,TGTGCCAGCTCACCAGCGGCGGGGAATCAGCCCCAGCATTTT
.,TRBD1,TRBV2,TRBJ2-5,CASTDRGRWETQYF,TGTGCCAGCACAGACAGGGGGCGTTGGGAGACCCAGTACTTC
.,.,TRBV27,TRBJ1-5,CASQRTASNQPQHF,TGTGCCAGCCAGAGGACAGCCAGCAATCAGCCCCAGCATTTT
.,.,TRBV6-6,TRBJ2-3,CASSPNHSTDTQYF,TGTGCCAGCAGTCCTAATCATAGCACAGATACGCAGTATTTT
.,.,TRBV14,TRBJ2-5,CASSALWGEGTQYF,TGTGCCAGCAGCGCCTTGTGGGGAGAGGGGACCCAGTACTTC
.,.,TRBV28,TRBJ2-7,CASNQDRHYEQYF,TGTGCCAGCAATCAGGACAGACACTACGAGCAGTACTTC
.,.,TRBV12-2,TRBJ2-3,CASRLPTGPDTQYF,TGTGCAAGTCGCTTACCGACAGGGCCAGATACGCAGTATTTT
.,TRBD1,TRBV6-1,TRBJ1-5,CASSERQGGQPQHF,TGTGCCAGCAGTGAACGACAGGGCGGGCAGCCCCAGCATTTT
.,TRBD1,TRBV7-9,TRBJ2-1,CASSPGTGRFF,TGTGCCAGCAGTCCCGGGACAGGACGGTTCTTC
few,.,TRBV7-9,TRBJ1-2,CASSLSRGRGVGYTF,TGTGCCAGCAGCCTCTCCCGGGGCAGGGGAGTTGGCTACACCTTC